A selection of T cell receptor beta chains follows, all from one sample in a study of cytomegalovirus exposure and HLA in healthy donors. Sequenced by immunoSEQ multiplex PCR; TCRdb stores in-frame clones only, minus some. The sample records 85,000 to 110,000 clones, under 80% being singletons. Material for sequencing was PBMCs. The receptors shown here come from a woman between 18 and 29 years old in good health and CMV-seropositive. Each CDR3 is given with its conserved first and last residue. Each record gives: D gene, clone size, J gene, V gene, CDR3 DNA, CDR3 protein. A D gene is named only where the DNA matches it firmly. A clone size is listed for some rows: how often the clone was seen (once, few, many), or a class if it is expanded.

D: TRBD2; size: few; J: TRBJ2-1; V: TRBV4-2; DNA: TGTGCCAGCAGCCAAGGCGCTAGCGGGGACAATGAGCAGTTCTTC; CDR3: CASSQGASGDNEQFF
D: TRBD1; size: few; J: TRBJ1-1; V: TRBV2; DNA: TGTGCCAGCAGGGAGAGGACAGGGGGAACTGAAGCTTTCTTT; CDR3: CASRERTGGTEAFF
D: TRBD2; size: -; J: TRBJ2-3; V: TRBV5-1; DNA: TGCGCCAGCAGCTTGAACGTTGCGGGGGTTCTCGTTAGGGCAGATACGCAGTATTTT; CDR3: CASSLNVAGVLVRADTQYF
D: TRBD1; size: -; J: TRBJ2-7; V: TRBV25-1; DNA: TGTGCCAGCAGTGAAGGGCAGGGGGCAAACGAGCAGTACTTC; CDR3: CASSEGQGANEQYF
D: -; size: -; J: TRBJ2-5; V: TRBV7-6; DNA: TGTGCCAGCAGCCCCAGGGAAGAGACCCAGTACTTC; CDR3: CASSPREETQYF
D: -; size: -; J: TRBJ1-1; V: TRBV5-1; DNA: TGCGCCAGCAGCTTGGTGGCAGGGGCGGACACTGAAGCTTTCTTT; CDR3: CASSLVAGADTEAFF
D: TRBD2; size: -; J: TRBJ2-7; V: TRBV6-1; DNA: TGTGCCAGCAGTGAAGCTCTGCTCGGCAGCGGGGGTTACGAGCAGTACTTC; CDR3: CASSEALLGSGGYEQYF
D: TRBD1; size: -; J: TRBJ1-2; V: TRBV23-1; DNA: TGCGCCAGCAGTCTACAGGGGGCGATTAACTATGGCTACACCTTC; CDR3: CASSLQGAINYGYTF
D: TRBD2; size: -; J: TRBJ2-7; V: TRBV7-9; DNA: TGTGCCAGCAGCTTAGGAATAGCGGGGGGGAACGAGCAGTACTTC; CDR3: CASSLGIAGGNEQYF
D: -; size: few; J: TRBJ2-3; V: TRBV9; DNA: TGTGCCAGCAGCGTTGGGCAGGGGGGAGATACGCAGTATTTT; CDR3: CASSVGQGGDTQYF